This TCR beta chain is from a study of blood T cells in healthy people across ages. Isolation yielded PBMCs, at least 6 million per sample, in every case. Total RNA was extracted at no less than 5 micrograms per sample. Sample-barcoded 5' priming and a J-beta primer mix drove a second PCR of roughly 7 to 11 cycles. TCRdb passed the 5' RACE reads through MiXCR, listing each CDR3 protein once. The data hold over a million distinct CDR3 sequences, with under 45% observed a single time. Trimming removed 0 bases at V and 1 base at J, with 12 bases between. The CDR3 extends over 16 amino acids. CDR1 SGHTA and CDR2 FQGTGA come from the germline V gene.

Sequenced material: blood. V and J are TRBV7-3 and TRBJ2-5, with TRBD2 as a possible D gene (6 bases). This sequence was found in a woman in her fifties or sixties in good health. CDR3 bases: TGTGCCAGCAGCTTAACGGGCGGGGAGGTCCAAGAGACCCAGTACTTC. Protein product: CASSLTGGEVQETQYF.